This T cell receptor (beta chain) was retrieved from a study of CD8 T cells in acute hepatitis C reinfection. The protocol was immunoSEQ multiplex PCR, while the TCRdb copy is restricted to in-frame clones and leaves out a portion. Among approximately 40,000 clones, 80% to 90% were seen once, and the ten largest hold over 9.5%. Time point defined: naive CD8 control sorted from an acute-time-point sample. V lost 5 bases to trimming and J lost 1 base; unmatched junction nucleotides: 6. Germline V gene sequence: CDR1 SGHVS, CDR2 FQNEAQ. The CDR3 spans 15 residues. Source material: naive CD8+ T cells from PBMCs. The sequence derives from a woman aged 18-29 years who spontaneously cleared hepatitis C infection. The gene calls are TRBV7-8 and TRBJ2-7; 9 nucleotides match TRBD2. CDR3 region: CASSPGLALSYEQYF. CDR3 DNA: TGTGCCAGCAGCCCAGGACTAGCGCTTTCCTACGAGCAGTACTTC.